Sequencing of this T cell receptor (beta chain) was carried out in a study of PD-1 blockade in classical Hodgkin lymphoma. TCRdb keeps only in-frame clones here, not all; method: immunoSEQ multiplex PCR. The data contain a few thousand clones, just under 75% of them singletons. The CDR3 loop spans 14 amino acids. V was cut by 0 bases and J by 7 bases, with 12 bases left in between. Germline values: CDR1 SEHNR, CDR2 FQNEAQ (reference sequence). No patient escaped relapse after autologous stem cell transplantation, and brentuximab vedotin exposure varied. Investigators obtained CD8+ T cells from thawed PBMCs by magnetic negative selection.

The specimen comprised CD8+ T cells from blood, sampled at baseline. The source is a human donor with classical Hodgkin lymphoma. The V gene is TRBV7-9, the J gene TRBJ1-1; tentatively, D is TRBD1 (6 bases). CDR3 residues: CASSLAGRGNEAFF. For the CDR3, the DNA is TGTGCCAGCAGCTTAGCGGGCAGGGGAAATGAAGCTTTCTTT.